The 27 T cell receptor beta chains in this list originate from one sample, sequenced in a study of blood T cell repertoires in COVID-19. Clones were read by immunoSEQ multiplex PCR, and TCRdb kept only the in-frame ones, dropping some. The sample holds about 110,000 clones, about 90% seen once. The sequencing sample was made of peripheral blood. Receptors were obtained from a human donor in a cohort sampled during active COVID-19.

Regarding this clone: Other DNA sequences within the sample encode an identical CDR3. The V and J genes are TRBV3-1 (or the pseudogene TRBV3-2) and TRBJ1-1; 7 nucleotides align to TRBD1. Germline V gives CDR1 LGHDT, CDR2 YNNKEL (reference sequence). The CDR3 runs 14 residues. V lost 3 bases to trimming and J lost 4 bases; unmatched junction nucleotides: 5. CDR3 amino acids: CASSQGQRGTEAFF. As DNA, the CDR3 is TGTGCCAGCAGCCAGGGACAGAGGGGCACTGAAGCTTTCTTT.

The gene calls are TRBV5-4 and TRBJ1-1, with 9 bases aligning to TRBD1. With 4 bases clipped from V and 0 bases from J, the junction kept 7 bases outside the gene matches. Germline CDR1 reads SGHNT; CDR2 reads YYREEE (reference sequence). There are 16 residues in the CDR3. The CDR3 protein is CASSKAGTGMNTEAFF. For the CDR3, the DNA is TGTGCCAGCAGCAAAGCCGGGACAGGGATGAACACTGAAGCTTTCTTT.

This clone was seen once. The chain employs TRBV19 and TRBJ1-1, with D possibly TRBD1 on 6 matching bases. The CDR3 is made up of 15 amino acids. Trimming left V 7 bases short and J 0 bases short, with 15 bases between. CDR1 and CDR2 from the germline V gene are LNHDA and SQIVND (reference sequence). The DNA of the CDR3 is TGTGCCAGTAACTTCAAACAGGGACTGAACACTGAAGCTTTCTTT. Translated: CASNFKQGLNTEAFF.

J is TRBJ2-3 and V is TRBV6-5; TRBD2 is a possible D gene (5 bases). The germline CDR1 and CDR2 sequences are MNHEY and SVGAGI. The CDR3 covers 14 residues. V dropped 6 bases and J dropped 1 base, with 11 bases sitting between them. In nucleotides, the CDR3 is TGTGCCAGCAGCCTCCCAGCGGGCACAGATACGCAGTATTTT. It translates to CASSLPAGTDTQYF.

The chain employs TRBV10-2 and TRBJ2-3; 8 bases agree with TRBD2. The CDR3 totals 14 residues. Trimming removed 3 bases from V and 3 bases from J; junction bases left unmatched: 2. The germline gives CDR1 WSHSY, CDR2 SAAADI. As DNA, the CDR3 is TGCGCCAGCAGTGACCAGCGGGGGACAGATACGCAGTATTTT. This codes for CASSDQRGTDTQYF.

Turning to this clone: At one end the junction does not follow the germline gene, possibly because of a read error. The rearrangement links TRBV30 to TRBJ1-6, with a weak D call TRBD1 (6 bases). This CDR3 has 11 residues. The germline gives CDR1 GTSNPN, CDR2 SVGIG (reference sequence). The CDR3 region is CAWSVGGQINF. The DNA for the CDR3 is TGTGCCTGGAGTGTAGGAGGACAGATCAACTTT.

The rearrangement links TRBV11-1 to TRBJ2-6, with 7 positions matching TRBD1. V gave up 5 bases and J gave up 0 bases; unmatched junction bases: 4. The V gene's germline CDR1 is SGHAT and CDR2 FQDESV (reference sequence). The CDR3 extends over 16 amino acids. CDR3 bases: TGTGCCAGCAGCCTAGACAGGGTCTCTGGGGCCAACGTCCTGACTTTC. Translating it yields CASSLDRVSGANVLTF.

This clone has just one count. The J gene is TRBJ2-1, the V gene TRBV4-3; TRBD1 agrees at 9 bases. This CDR3 region has 16 residues. Looked up from germline, CDR1 is LGHNA and CDR2 is YSLEER. The V segment lost 4 bases and the J segment 2 bases; nucleotides outside the gene matches: 6. The DNA for the CDR3 is TGCGCCAGCAGCCCTCGCACAGGGGGCGCCTACAATGAGCAGTTCTTC. Translated: CASSPRTGGAYNEQFF.

J is TRBJ2-2 and V is TRBV4-2; 10 nucleotides line up with TRBD2. This CDR3 has 18 amino acids. Germline V gene data show CDR1 as LGHNA and CDR2 as YNFKEQ. V shed 1 base, J shed 6 bases, and the junction held 11 bases outside the gene matches. The CDR3 nucleotides are TGTGCCAGCAGCCAAGGGGCTAGCGGGAGTGGGAGGGCCGGGGAGCTGTTTTTT. The encoded protein is CASSQGASGSGRAGELFF.

The chain recombines TRBV28 with TRBJ1-3; tentatively, D is TRBD1 (6 bases). CDR1 is MDHEN and CDR2 is SYDVKM in the germline V gene. The CDR3 sequence is 15 residues long. V was shortened by 2 bases and J by 0 bases, with 8 bases between the two germline ends. In DNA, the CDR3 is TGTGCCAGCAGTTTACCAGGGGCCTCTGGAAACACCATATATTTT. This translates into CASSLPGASGNTIYF.

The V gene is TRBV11-2, the J gene TRBJ1-6; 8 bases are shared with TRBD1. V gave up 6 bases and J gave up 8 bases; unmatched junction bases: 12. Looked up from germline, CDR1 is SGHAT and CDR2 is FQNNGV. CDR3 length: 16 residues. CDR3 residues: CASRIDPDRVDSPLHF. DNA of the CDR3: TGTGCCAGCAGGATAGACCCGGACAGGGTTGATTCACCCCTCCACTTT.

V and J are TRBV18 and TRBJ1-6, with D tentatively TRBD1 (6 bases). Deletions cut 8 bases from V and 7 bases from J, with 12 bases between. The CDR3 has 13 residues. CDR1 and CDR2 from the germline V gene are KGHSH and LQKENI. The CDR3 loop reads CASAQGRNSPLHF. In DNA, the CDR3 is TGTGCCAGCGCGCAGGGGCGCAATTCACCCCTCCACTTT.

The chain combines TRBV9 with TRBJ1-2, with 8 bases fitting TRBD1. The J segment lost 4 bases and the V segment lost 3 bases, leaving 8 bases of the junction unmatched. CDR1 and CDR2 (germline): SGDLS, YYNGEE. The CDR3 has 15 residues. CDR3 DNA: TGTGCCAGCAGCGAAGAGACAGGGGTCTTCTATGGCTACACCTTC. Amino acids: CASSEETGVFYGYTF. Variable domain in full (rest from reference TRBV9 and TRBJ1-2): DSGVTQTPKHLITATGQRVTLRCSPRSGDLSVYWYQQSLDQGLQFLIQYYNGEERAKGNILERFSAQQFPDLHSELNLSSLELGDSALYFCASSEETGVFYGYTFGSGTRLTVV.

The rearrangement uses TRBV5-1 and TRBJ1-6, with D possibly TRBD1 on 5 matching bases. The CDR3 sequence is 16 residues long. CDR1 is SGHRS, CDR2 YFSETQ, per germline. Trimming stripped 4 bases from V and 7 bases from J, with 18 bases between. Written as DNA, the CDR3 is TGCGCCAGCAGCCAATGGGGGGAGGATGCCAATTCACCCCTCCACTTT. This encodes CASSQWGEDANSPLHF.

The chain has TRBV5-8 and TRBJ2-7; D is possibly TRBD2 (5 bases). Germline loops: CDR1 SGHTS, CDR2 YDEGEE. This CDR3 is 14 amino acids long. The V end lost 2 bases, the J end lost 5 bases, and 14 bases lay between the germline ends. The CDR3 region has the DNA TGTGCCAGCAGCTTCCAGTCGGGGTGGCACGAGCAGTACTTC. Its protein product is CASSFQSGWHEQYF.

The chain combines TRBV7-9 with TRBJ1-1, with 9 bases that match TRBD1. Germline CDR1 and CDR2: SEHNR and FQNEAQ (reference sequence). This CDR3 is 18 amino acids long. The ends lost 5 bases at V and 4 bases at J; junction bases unmatched: 17. The CDR3 here is CASSPTDRGFSIGTEAFF. CDR3 coding DNA: TGTGCCAGCAGCCCAACGGACAGGGGATTTTCGATCGGCACTGAAGCTTTCTTT.

V usage is TRBV2 and J usage is TRBJ1-6; TRBD1 agrees at 7 bases. Germline V gene sequence: CDR1 SNHLY, CDR2 FYNNEI. V was pared by 7 bases and J by 7 bases, with 10 bases of the junction left unmatched. This CDR3 region has 15 residues. The CDR3 bases are TGTGCCAGCACCCCCGTGGGACAGAAAAATTCACCCCTCCACTTT. It specifies CASTPVGQKNSPLHF.

J is TRBJ2-3 and V is TRBV5-1; 10 bases map to TRBD2. The CDR3 loop spans 17 amino acids. J lost 4 bases, V lost 4 bases, and 12 bases had no gene match. In germline, CDR1 is SGHRS, CDR2 YFSETQ. The CDR3 DNA follows: TGCGCCAGCAGCCTGGCGAAGGCTAGCGGGAGAGCAGATACGCAGTATTTT. Translation gives CASSLAKASGRADTQYF.

Turning to this clone: This could be a read error, since a much larger clone is one nucleotide away. The rearrangement links TRBV6-5 to TRBJ2-2; possible D gene TRBD2, 5 bases. The V and J ends lost 6 bases and 4 bases respectively, with 6 bases between them. Looked up from germline, CDR1 is MNHEY and CDR2 is SVGAGI. The CDR3 has 12 residues. The CDR3 protein is CASSRGTGELFF. Here the CDR3 DNA reads TGTGCCAGCAGCCGGGGCACCGGGGAGCTGTTTTTT.

The chain links TRBV6-5 to TRBJ2-7, with TRBD2 matching 8 bases. This CDR3 region has 13 residues. With V trimmed by 8 bases and J by 7 bases, 10 bases remained unmatched. CDR1 MNHEY and CDR2 SVGAGI come from the germline V gene. The CDR3 region has the DNA TGTGCCAGCCGGGGCCCGGGGGGGGGTGAGCAGTACTTC. This sequence encodes CASRGPGGGEQYF.

The chain links TRBV5-5 to TRBJ2-5; D perhaps matches TRBD1 (6 bases). Per the germline V gene, CDR1 is SGHKS and CDR2 is YYEKEE (reference sequence). The length of the CDR3 is 14 residues. Trimming removed 0 bases at V and 4 bases at J, with 10 bases between. CDR3 DNA sequence: TGTGCCAGCAGCTTGGCCCAGGGGATAGAGACCCAGTACTTC. Its translation is CASSLAQGIETQYF.

This chain links TRBV4-1 with TRBJ1-3, with D possibly TRBD1 on 6 matching bases. This CDR3 has 17 residues. The germline V gene encodes CDR1 MGHRA and CDR2 YSYEKL. V was clipped by 1 base and J by 4 bases, with 17 bases between them. This CDR3 is CASSQGWAGAVGNTIYF. CDR3 bases: TGCGCCAGCAGCCAAGGATGGGCAGGGGCAGTAGGAAACACCATATATTTT.

This clone was detected once. The chain combines TRBV6-5 with TRBJ2-7; the D gene is possibly TRBD1 (5 bases). The CDR3 totals 15 residues. Trimming took 2 bases from V and 1 from J, leaving 12 bases between them. Germline CDR1 reads MNHEY; CDR2 reads SVGAGI. CDR3 DNA: TGTGCCAGCAGTTACGATACTACAGGTTCCTACGAGCAGTACTTC. The encoded protein is CASSYDTTGSYEQYF.

The chain is built from TRBV11-2 and TRBJ2-6, with unresolved D. V was pared by 4 bases and J by 0 bases, with 10 bases between. Germline V gives CDR1 SGHAT, CDR2 FQNNGV. The CDR3 loop spans 16 amino acids. The CDR3 DNA sequence: TGTGCCAGCAGCTCGCGAGGTAGCTCTGGGGCCAACGTCCTGACTTTC. The encoded protein is CASSSRGSSGANVLTF.

The rearrangement uses TRBV18 and TRBJ2-1, with 11 positions matching TRBD2. Trimming at V came to 4 bases and at J to 0 bases, leaving 8 bases not matched to a gene. Per germline, CDR1 KGHSH and CDR2 LQKENI. The length of the CDR3 is 18 residues. The DNA for the CDR3 is TGTGCCAGCTCACGGGCTAGCGGGAGGCAGAGCTCCTACAATGAGCAGTTCTTC. It encodes CASSRASGRQSSYNEQFF. The complete variable domain, with remaining parts taken from reference TRBV18 and TRBJ2-1, reads NAGVMQNPRHLVRRRGQEARLRCSPMKGHSHVYWYRQLPEEGLKFMVYLQKENIIDESGMPKERFSAEFPKEGPSILRIQQVVRGDSAAYFCASSRASGRQSSYNEQFFGPGTRLTVL.

V and J are TRBV28 and TRBJ1-2, with D unclear. From germline, CDR1 is MDHEN and CDR2 SYDVKM. Trimming stripped 6 bases from V and 4 bases from J, with 18 bases between. This CDR3 comprises 15 residues. CDR3 amino acids: CASSPWELEIYGYTF. In nucleotides, the CDR3 is TGTGCCAGCAGCCCCTGGGAGTTAGAGATCTATGGCTACACCTTC.

The chain combines TRBV5-4 with TRBJ1-6; 9 bases align to TRBD1. Per the germline V gene, CDR1 is SGHNT and CDR2 is YYREEE (reference sequence). J was trimmed by 0 bases and V by 4 bases; bases with no gene match: 5. The CDR3 loop spans 17 amino acids. As DNA, the CDR3 is TGTGCCAGCAGCACTCAGACAGGGGGCTCCTATAATTCACCCCTCCACTTT. It specifies CASSTQTGGSYNSPLHF.